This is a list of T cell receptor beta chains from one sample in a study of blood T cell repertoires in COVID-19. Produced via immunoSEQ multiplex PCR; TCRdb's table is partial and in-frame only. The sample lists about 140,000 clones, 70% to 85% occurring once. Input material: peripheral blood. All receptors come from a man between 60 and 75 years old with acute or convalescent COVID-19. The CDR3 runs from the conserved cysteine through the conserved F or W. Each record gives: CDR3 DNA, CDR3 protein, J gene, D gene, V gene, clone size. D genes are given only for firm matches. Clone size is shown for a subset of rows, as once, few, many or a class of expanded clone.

CDR3 DNA: TGTGCCAGCTCACCAGTGACTGAAGCCTACGAGCAGTACTTC
CDR3 protein: CASSPVTEAYEQYF
J gene: TRBJ2-7
D gene: -
V gene: TRBV18
clone size: -

CDR3 DNA: TGTGCCAGCAGCGACCCACTAGGAGGAAAGGAGACCCAGTACTTC
CDR3 protein: CASSDPLGGKETQYF
J gene: TRBJ2-5
D gene: -
V gene: TRBV6-5
clone size: once

CDR3 DNA: TGTGCCAGCAGCCGAGAGGGGACAGGGGGCAACTACAATGAGCAGTTCTTC
CDR3 protein: CASSREGTGGNYNEQFF
J gene: TRBJ2-1
D gene: TRBD1
V gene: TRBV9
clone size: -

CDR3 DNA: TGTGCCAGCAGTTTCCCGGGTGTCTATGGCTACACCTTC
CDR3 protein: CASSFPGVYGYTF
J gene: TRBJ1-2
D gene: -
V gene: TRBV28
clone size: -

CDR3 DNA: TGTGCCAGCAGCTTGGTGGGAGGCCAGGGCAATGAGCAGTTCTTC
CDR3 protein: CASSLVGGQGNEQFF
J gene: TRBJ2-1
D gene: -
V gene: TRBV5-4
clone size: -

CDR3 DNA: TGTGCCAGCAGCTTGGGCTTAGCGGGAGTGAACGAGCAGTACTTC
CDR3 protein: CASSLGLAGVNEQYF
J gene: TRBJ2-7
D gene: TRBD2
V gene: TRBV5-6
clone size: -

CDR3 DNA: TGTGCCAGCAGTCTGCTGGGGCGCAATCAGCCCCAGCATTTT
CDR3 protein: CASSLLGRNQPQHF
J gene: TRBJ1-5
D gene: -
V gene: TRBV6-2/TRBV6-3
clone size: -

CDR3 DNA: TGCGCCAGCAGCTCAGAGTACAGGCTCGCTGAAGCTTTCTTT
CDR3 protein: CASSSEYRLAEAFF
J gene: TRBJ1-1
D gene: -
V gene: TRBV5-1
clone size: -

CDR3 DNA: TGTGCCAGTAGTATCGCGCACCTCGGACTAGCGGGAGGGAACGGAGGCGAGCAGTACTTC
CDR3 protein: CASSIAHLGLAGGNGGEQYF
J gene: TRBJ2-7
D gene: TRBD2
V gene: TRBV19
clone size: -

CDR3 DNA: TGTGCCAGCAGCTTAGCGGGAGGGGCCTACGAGCAGTACTTC
CDR3 protein: CASSLAGGAYEQYF
J gene: TRBJ2-7
D gene: TRBD2
V gene: TRBV7-9
clone size: -

CDR3 DNA: TGTGCCAGCAGTTTTCAGGCCCAAGAGACCCAGTACTTC
CDR3 protein: CASSFQAQETQYF
J gene: TRBJ2-5
D gene: -
V gene: TRBV27
clone size: -

CDR3 DNA: TGTGCCAGCAGGTTAAGTGAGAATTCACCCCTCCACTTT
CDR3 protein: CASRLSENSPLHF
J gene: TRBJ1-6
D gene: -
V gene: TRBV27
clone size: -

CDR3 DNA: TGTGCCACCAGTGATTTTAGCTATGGCTACACCTTC
CDR3 protein: CATSDFSYGYTF
J gene: TRBJ1-2
D gene: -
V gene: TRBV24-1
clone size: -

CDR3 DNA: TGTGCCAGGGCGGCCTGGAGACCTAGCTACGAGCAGTACTTC
CDR3 protein: CARAAWRPSYEQYF
J gene: TRBJ2-7
D gene: -
V gene: TRBV28
clone size: once

CDR3 DNA: TGCGCCAGCAGCCAAGATAGATCAGCGTTAGCCAAAAACATTCAGTACTTC
CDR3 protein: CASSQDRSALAKNIQYF
J gene: TRBJ2-4
D gene: -
V gene: TRBV4-3
clone size: -

CDR3 DNA: TGTGCCAGCAGCCTAAGTCCCGGGCTGCGGGGCAATGAGCAGTTCTTC
CDR3 protein: CASSLSPGLRGNEQFF
J gene: TRBJ2-1
D gene: -
V gene: TRBV7-8
clone size: -

CDR3 DNA: TGTGCCAGCAGCGAGGGGCCCGGGACAGGGTATTCGAACACTGAAGCTTTCTTT
CDR3 protein: CASSEGPGTGYSNTEAFF
J gene: TRBJ1-1
D gene: TRBD1
V gene: TRBV9
clone size: -

CDR3 DNA: TGTGCCAGCAGCTTGGGCGGGGGGCGGACCGGGGAGCTGTTTTTT
CDR3 protein: CASSLGGGRTGELFF
J gene: TRBJ2-2
D gene: TRBD2
V gene: TRBV5-4
clone size: -

CDR3 DNA: TGTGCCAGCAGCCGCGCGGGCTGGCTCTACGAGCAGTACTTC
CDR3 protein: CASSRAGWLYEQYF
J gene: TRBJ2-7
D gene: -
V gene: TRBV6-2/TRBV6-3
clone size: few

CDR3 DNA: TGTGCCAGCAGTTTAGGCGGGACTAGAGGAGGCAATGAGCAGTTCTTC
CDR3 protein: CASSLGGTRGGNEQFF
J gene: TRBJ2-1
D gene: TRBD2
V gene: TRBV27
clone size: -

CDR3 DNA: TGTGCCAGCTCACCATCAGGGGACTCTGGAAACACCATATATTTT
CDR3 protein: CASSPSGDSGNTIYF
J gene: TRBJ1-3
D gene: -
V gene: TRBV18
clone size: -

CDR3 DNA: TGTGCCAGCAGCCAAGATGGGGGGGTCTCCTACGAGCAGTACTTC
CDR3 protein: CASSQDGGVSYEQYF
J gene: TRBJ2-7
D gene: TRBD2
V gene: TRBV4-2
clone size: -

CDR3 DNA: TGTGCCAGCAGTTTTAGGGGGAACACTGAAGCTTTCTTT
CDR3 protein: CASSFRGNTEAFF
J gene: TRBJ1-1
D gene: -
V gene: TRBV12-3/TRBV12-4
clone size: -

CDR3 DNA: TGTGCCAGCAGTTTGGTAGCGGGCTACAATGAGCAGTTCTTC
CDR3 protein: CASSLVAGYNEQFF
J gene: TRBJ2-1
D gene: TRBD2
V gene: TRBV6-4
clone size: few

CDR3 DNA: TGTGCCAGTAGTGTGTTTGGGGGAGGGACTGAAGCTTTCTTT
CDR3 protein: CASSVFGGGTEAFF
J gene: TRBJ1-1
D gene: -
V gene: TRBV19
clone size: few

CDR3 DNA: TGTGCCAGCACCCCTAGGGGGGAGGGGTCTAACGAGCAGTACTTC
CDR3 protein: CASTPRGEGSNEQYF
J gene: TRBJ2-7
D gene: -
V gene: TRBV7-9
clone size: -

CDR3 DNA: TGTGCCAGCAGCGTAGGGCCTCTGCAAGAGACCCAGTACTTC
CDR3 protein: CASSVGPLQETQYF
J gene: TRBJ2-5
D gene: -
V gene: TRBV9
clone size: -